Shown below are 13 T cell receptor beta chains from a single sample sequenced in a study of blood T cells in healthy people across ages. For the second PCR, which ran for about 7 to 11 cycles, a sample-barcoded 5' primer and a J-beta primer mix were used. MiXCR, applied by TCRdb to the 5' RACE reads, yields one record per CDR3 protein. The sample yields 1,300,000 or so distinct CDR3 sequences, 59% seen once. The specimen was blood. The receptors shown here come from a man younger than 35 in good health.

The chain links TRBV7-6 to TRBJ2-5; 8 nucleotides align to TRBD1. The tail of the sequence fits TRBJ2-7 better, so the J call may be wrong. The length of the CDR3 is 15 residues. Germline-derived CDR1 and CDR2 are SGHVS and FNYEAQ. The CDR3 sequence is CASSSPGQDLYEQYF. DNA for the CDR3: TGTGCCAGCAGCTCCCCGGGACAGGACCTTTACGAGCAGTACTTC.

This clonotype was seen only a few times. The chain couples TRBV27 to TRBJ2-5, with 7 bases aligning to TRBD1. Unmatched junction bases numbered 2, after V lost 7 bases and J lost 3 bases. The CDR3 spans 12 residues. The germline gives CDR1 MNHEY, CDR2 SMNVEV (reference sequence). In DNA form, the CDR3 reads TGTGCCAGCACCGACAGGGAAGAGACCCAGTACTTC. It yields the protein CASTDREETQYF.

The chain couples TRBV5-1 to TRBJ2-6; D might be TRBD2 (5 bases). This CDR3 is built from 17 residues. Germline CDR1 and CDR2: SGHRS and YFSETQ. The V and J ends lost 6 bases and 2 bases respectively, with 18 bases between them. The CDR3 DNA reads TGCGCCAGCATCGAACTAGGAATCCACCCTGGGGCCAACGTCCTGACTTTC. Translating it yields CASIELGIHPGANVLTF.

The V call is TRBV7-6, the J call TRBJ2-4; no reliable D call. Judging by the DNA end, TRBJ2-5 fits better; the J call may be wrong. The CDR3 extends over 12 amino acids. The germline V gene encodes CDR1 SGHVS and CDR2 FNYEAQ. The DNA for the CDR3 is TGTGCCAGCAGCTTAAATGGGCAGACCCAGTACTTC. Translation gives CASSLNGQTQYF.

The rearrangement uses TRBV7-9 and TRBJ1-2; 7 positions agree with TRBD1. V dropped 11 bases and J dropped 5; count of bases not matched to a gene: 8. The germline CDR1 and CDR2 sequences are SEHNR and FQNEAQ (reference sequence). This CDR3 has 12 amino acids. The CDR3 sequence is CAGTTGRYGYTF. CDR3 coding DNA: TGTGCCGGAACGACAGGGAGATATGGCTACACCTTC.

J is TRBJ2-4 and V is TRBV20-1; the D is unclear. V shed 3 bases and J shed 0 bases, with 6 bases lying between them. CDR1 and CDR2 (germline): DFQATT, SNEGSKA (reference sequence). This CDR3 comprises 13 residues. This CDR3 reads CSASPGAKNIQYF. The CDR3 DNA reads TGCAGTGCTAGTCCGGGAGCCAAAAACATTCAGTACTTC.

V gene TRBV7-2 combines with J gene TRBJ1-2, with a tentative D call TRBD1 (6 bases). Germline V gene data show CDR1 as SGHTA and CDR2 as FQGNSA. This CDR3 region has 16 residues. Trimming took 5 bases from V and 1 from J, leaving 17 bases between them. The CDR3 region has the DNA TGTGCCAGCAGCCTAGGGGGGGGAGGGTTTAACTATGGCTACACCTTC. It codes for CASSLGGGGFNYGYTF.

This clonotype has more than one count but fewer than ten. The chain carries TRBV29-1 and TRBJ2-1, with 7 positions matching TRBD2. J lost 3 bases, V lost 1 base, and 9 bases had no gene match. Germline V gene sequence: CDR1 SQVTM, CDR2 ANQGSEA. The CDR3 covers 16 residues. CDR3 nucleotide sequence: TGCAGCGTTGAAGGGCACCGGGACTACCTCTACAATGAGCAGTTCTTC. As protein: CSVEGHRDYLYNEQFF.

The chain couples TRBV7-9 to TRBJ2-1; D possibly corresponds to TRBD1 (6 bases). V lost 5 bases to trimming and J lost 0 bases, with 17 bases between them. The CDR3 is 17 amino acids. Germline-derived CDR1 and CDR2 are SEHNR and FQNEAQ (reference sequence). The CDR3 reads CASSPPRDTVSYNEQFF. CDR3 nucleotides: TGTGCCAGCAGCCCGCCCCGGGACACCGTCTCCTACAATGAGCAGTTCTTC.

This chain joins TRBV24-1 and TRBJ2-3; D possibly corresponds to TRBD1 (6 bases). In germline, CDR1 is KGHDR, CDR2 SFDVKD. The V and J ends lost 5 bases and 0 bases respectively, with 14 bases between them. The CDR3 covers 16 residues. In nucleotides, the CDR3 is TGTGCCACCAGTGGTGGACAGCTTACTAGCACAGATACGCAGTATTTT. Protein sequence: CATSGGQLTSTDTQYF.

The rearrangement links TRBV12-3 or TRBV12-4 to TRBJ2-1; D is possibly TRBD1 (6 bases). The V end lost 3 bases, the J end lost 8 bases, and 11 bases lay between the germline ends. The CDR3 length is 13 residues. The CDR3 loop is CASSLLQGYEQFF. As DNA, the CDR3 is TGTGCCAGCAGTTTGTTGCAGGGGTATGAGCAGTTCTTC.

The V gene is TRBV10-3, the J gene TRBJ2-7; 7 bases map to TRBD1. The CDR3 has 17 residues. V lost 4 bases to trimming and J lost 2 bases; unmatched junction nucleotides: 14. The V gene's germline CDR1 is ENHRY and CDR2 SYGVKD. The CDR3 DNA reads as TGTGCCATCAGTGGCCGGGACAGACGATCTTATCCCTACGAGCAGTACTTC. Its protein product is CAISGRDRRSYPYEQYF.

This clonotype was seen only a few times. V is TRBV4-2 and J is TRBJ1-2; weak D call: TRBD1 (6 bases). CDR1 and CDR2 from the germline V gene are LGHNA and YNFKEQ. The CDR3 is 14 residues long. The V end lost 9 bases, the J end lost 2 bases, and 16 bases lay between the germline ends. CDR3 coding DNA: TGTGCCAGTTCAGACCAGGGGCCCAACTATGGCTACACCTTC. It codes for CASSDQGPNYGYTF.